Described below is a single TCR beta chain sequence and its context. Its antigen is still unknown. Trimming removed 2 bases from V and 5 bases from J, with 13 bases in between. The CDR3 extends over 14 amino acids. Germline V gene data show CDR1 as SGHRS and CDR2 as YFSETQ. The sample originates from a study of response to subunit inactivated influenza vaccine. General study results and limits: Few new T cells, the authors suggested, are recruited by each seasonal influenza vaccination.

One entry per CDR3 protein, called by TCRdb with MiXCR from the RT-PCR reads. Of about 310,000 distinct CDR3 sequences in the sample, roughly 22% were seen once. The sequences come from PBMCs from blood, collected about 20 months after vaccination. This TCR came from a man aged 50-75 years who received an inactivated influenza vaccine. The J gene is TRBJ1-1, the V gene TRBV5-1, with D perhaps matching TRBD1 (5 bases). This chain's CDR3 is CASSFRGVGTEAFF. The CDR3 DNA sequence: TGCGCCAGCAGCTTTCGGGGGGTTGGGACTGAAGCTTTCTTT.